The sequence of this TCR beta chain was determined in a study of cytotoxic CD8 clonotypes in ibrutinib-treated CLL. Study information: The group held under twelve relapsed/refractory and around 15 treatment-naive patients, with some 17 IGHV unmutated. On average, more than 85,000 productive rearrangements and around 260,000 productive templates per sample.

About this clone itself: Its cognate antigen is unknown.

General observations from the study: Clonality measured at baseline exceeded age-matched healthy donors, tracking circulating CD8+ T-cell counts.

The CDR3 extends over 14 amino acids. The V gene lost 4 bases and the J gene lost 2 bases, with 6 bases spanning the gap. Per germline, CDR1 LGHNA and CDR2 YSLEER. From cryopreserved PBMCs came about 2 micrograms of genomic DNA used for TCR beta libraries. Assay used: immunoSEQ multiplex PCR; TCRdb lists only in-frame clones, some missing. Of about 130,000 clones in the sample, approximately 83% are singletons; the top ten hold roughly 2%. The TCR originated in a human donor with chronic lymphocytic leukemia. V gene TRBV4-3 combines with J gene TRBJ2-6; D gene ambiguous. Sequenced material: PBMCs, taken after 24 months of ibrutinib treatment. CDR3 amino acids: CASSPKAGANVLTF. As DNA, the CDR3 is TGCGCCAGCAGCCCTAAAGCTGGGGCCAACGTCCTGACTTTC.